What follows describes a single T cell receptor beta chain. The target antigen is unknown. The data belong to a study of CD8+ T cells in alopecia areata. Turning to the study itself: In an open-label trial, patients got 5 to 10 mg tofacitinib twice daily. Study-wide findings and caveats: Lesional scalp displayed greater clonality than normal scalp, most notably in alopecia totalis/universalis. On tofacitinib, scalp and blood still held many of the expanded lesional clones. On tofacitinib, scalp clonality and expanded CD8+ clones among top 100 fell significantly.

Germline V CDR1 and CDR2: MGHRA, YSYEKL. V gave up 0 bases and J gave up 4 bases, with 13 bases separating them. The CDR3 is 15 residues long. Treatment in this sample: oral pan-JAK inhibitor, 5-10 mg twice daily. Extracted RNA was reverse transcribed into cDNA, the sequencing template. Method: immunoSEQ multiplex PCR; TCRdb's copy keeps in-frame clones and lacks some. The sample records under 130,000 clones, 80% to 90% being singletons. Sequences were derived from CD8+ T cells sorted from blood, sampled at approximately week 30, from a patient treated with tofacitinib. The chain links TRBV4-1 to TRBJ2-7, with D uncertain. The sequence was collected from a human donor with alopecia areata. The CDR3 region has the DNA TGCGCCAGCAGCCAAGAACGGGCAGGCAAATACGAGCAGTACTTC. This encodes CASSQERAGKYEQYF.